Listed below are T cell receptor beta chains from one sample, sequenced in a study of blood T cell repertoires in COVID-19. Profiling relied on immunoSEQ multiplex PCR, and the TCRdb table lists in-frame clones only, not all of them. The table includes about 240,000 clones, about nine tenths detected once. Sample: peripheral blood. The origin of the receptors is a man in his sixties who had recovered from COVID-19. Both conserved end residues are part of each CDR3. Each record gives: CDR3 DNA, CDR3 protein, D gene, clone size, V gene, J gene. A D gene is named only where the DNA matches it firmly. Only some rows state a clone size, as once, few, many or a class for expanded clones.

CDR3 DNA: TGTGCCAGCAGCCCAGGGACAGGGAGGACCGGGGAGCTGTTTTTT
CDR3 protein: CASSPGTGRTGELFF
D gene: TRBD1
clone size: -
V gene: TRBV2
J gene: TRBJ2-2

CDR3 DNA: TGTGCCAGCAGCTCGCTCCCAGCGCAGGGGGCCTGGGAGCCCCAGCATTTT
CDR3 protein: CASSSLPAQGAWEPQHF
D gene: TRBD1
clone size: -
V gene: TRBV5-5
J gene: TRBJ1-5

CDR3 DNA: TGTGCCAGCTCACCTTCGGGGGACAGTTTTACTTATGGCTACACCTTC
CDR3 protein: CASSPSGDSFTYGYTF
D gene: TRBD1
clone size: -
V gene: TRBV18
J gene: TRBJ1-2

CDR3 DNA: TGTGCCATCAGTGCCCAGGGGACGAACACTGAAGCTTTCTTT
CDR3 protein: CAISAQGTNTEAFF
D gene: -
clone size: -
V gene: TRBV10-3
J gene: TRBJ1-1

CDR3 DNA: TGTGCCTGGAACAGGGTCAACACCGGGGAGCTGTTTTTT
CDR3 protein: CAWNRVNTGELFF
D gene: -
clone size: -
V gene: TRBV30
J gene: TRBJ2-2

CDR3 DNA: TGTGCCACCAGTGATCCTACAGGGAATCGGGGAGCTGTTTTT
CDR3 protein: CATSDPTGNRGAVF
D gene: -
clone size: -
V gene: TRBV24-1
J gene: TRBJ2-2

CDR3 DNA: TGTGCCAGCAGGGATCAGGGGGGCGGCAATCAGCCCCAGCATTTT
CDR3 protein: CASRDQGGGNQPQHF
D gene: TRBD1
clone size: -
V gene: TRBV6-5
J gene: TRBJ1-5

CDR3 DNA: TGTGCCAGCAGTGGCCGGGACAGGGTTGGGAGCACTGAAGCTTTCTTT
CDR3 protein: CASSGRDRVGSTEAFF
D gene: TRBD1
clone size: -
V gene: TRBV6-2/TRBV6-3
J gene: TRBJ1-1

CDR3 DNA: TGTGCCAGTAGTGCCCAACAGAAAAGACCGGCTTTCTTT
CDR3 protein: CASSAQQKRPAFF
D gene: -
clone size: -
V gene: TRBV19
J gene: TRBJ1-1

CDR3 DNA: TGTGCCAGCAGCTGGACAGGGGGTAATTCACCCCTCCACTTT
CDR3 protein: CASSWTGGNSPLHF
D gene: TRBD1
clone size: -
V gene: TRBV7-8
J gene: TRBJ1-6

CDR3 DNA: TGTGCCAGCAGCGTAACTCGGGGGGTGTTCAATGAGCAGTTCTTC
CDR3 protein: CASSVTRGVFNEQFF
D gene: TRBD2
clone size: -
V gene: TRBV9
J gene: TRBJ2-1

CDR3 DNA: TGTGCCAGACTAGACGGTGATAATTCACCCCTCCACTTT
CDR3 protein: CARLDGDNSPLHF
D gene: -
clone size: once
V gene: TRBV6-5
J gene: TRBJ1-6

CDR3 DNA: TGTGCCAGCAGTTACTATCCACAGGACTATGGCTACACCTTC
CDR3 protein: CASSYYPQDYGYTF
D gene: -
clone size: once
V gene: TRBV6-6
J gene: TRBJ1-2

CDR3 DNA: TGCGCCAGCAGCTTGGGTCAGGGGTACAATGAGCAGTTCTTC
CDR3 protein: CASSLGQGYNEQFF
D gene: -
clone size: few
V gene: TRBV5-1
J gene: TRBJ2-1

CDR3 DNA: TGTGCCAGCAGACCCGGGACAGCGAACACCGGGGAGCTGTTTTTT
CDR3 protein: CASRPGTANTGELFF
D gene: TRBD1
clone size: -
V gene: TRBV2
J gene: TRBJ2-2

CDR3 DNA: TGTGCCAGCAGCTTAGATCGTCAGGGCCCCCAGCATTTT
CDR3 protein: CASSLDRQGPQHF
D gene: -
clone size: once
V gene: TRBV11-2
J gene: TRBJ1-5

CDR3 DNA: TGTGCCTGGGGAGGAGGGTATGGCTACACCTTC
CDR3 protein: CAWGGGYGYTF
D gene: -
clone size: -
V gene: TRBV30
J gene: TRBJ1-2

CDR3 DNA: TGTGCCAGCAGCTTTACGAGACTAGCGGGGAACGAGCAGTACTTC
CDR3 protein: CASSFTRLAGNEQYF
D gene: TRBD2
clone size: -
V gene: TRBV5-6
J gene: TRBJ2-7

CDR3 DNA: TGTGCCAGCAGCTTGAGACAGGGTGCCACAGATACGCAGTATTTT
CDR3 protein: CASSLRQGATDTQYF
D gene: TRBD1
clone size: -
V gene: TRBV7-9
J gene: TRBJ2-3

CDR3 DNA: TGTGCCAGCAGCGTAGAATCCAGACTGATGAACACCGGGGAGCTGTTTTTT
CDR3 protein: CASSVESRLMNTGELFF
D gene: -
clone size: -
V gene: TRBV9
J gene: TRBJ2-2

CDR3 DNA: TGTGCCAGCAGGGCGGTGGGTCGCAATGAGCAGTTCTTC
CDR3 protein: CASRAVGRNEQFF
D gene: -
clone size: -
V gene: TRBV11-2
J gene: TRBJ2-1

CDR3 DNA: TGTGCCAGCAGCTTGGGAGAAGCTGAAGCTTTCTTT
CDR3 protein: CASSLGEAEAFF
D gene: -
clone size: many
V gene: TRBV5-6
J gene: TRBJ1-1

CDR3 DNA: TGTGCCAGCAGTCACCCCGTATCCTCTAGGCAGTATTTT
CDR3 protein: CASSHPVSSRQYF
D gene: -
clone size: -
V gene: TRBV27
J gene: TRBJ2-3

CDR3 DNA: TGTGCCAGCAGCTTAGCAGACAGGCCCCGGGAGACCCAGTACTTC
CDR3 protein: CASSLADRPRETQYF
D gene: -
clone size: -
V gene: TRBV7-9
J gene: TRBJ2-5

CDR3 DNA: TGTGCCAGCAGCCCCAGAGGGTCCGACTATGGCTACACCTTC
CDR3 protein: CASSPRGSDYGYTF
D gene: -
clone size: -
V gene: TRBV7-8
J gene: TRBJ1-2

CDR3 DNA: TGTGCCAGCAGCTTACGACGAGGGCTCGAGCAGTACTTC
CDR3 protein: CASSLRRGLEQYF
D gene: -
clone size: -
V gene: TRBV7-2
J gene: TRBJ2-7

CDR3 DNA: TGTGCCATCAGTGTCGGGGGGGATAGCAATCAGCCCCAGCATTTT
CDR3 protein: CAISVGGDSNQPQHF
D gene: -
clone size: few
V gene: TRBV10-3
J gene: TRBJ1-5

CDR3 DNA: TGTGCCAGCAGCGGATCGTACTTAGCGGGGGGGCTCAATGAGCAGTTCTTC
CDR3 protein: CASSGSYLAGGLNEQFF
D gene: TRBD2
clone size: -
V gene: TRBV9
J gene: TRBJ2-1

CDR3 DNA: TGTGCCAGCGGCGGCGGGATTTATGAAAAACTGTTTTTT
CDR3 protein: CASGGGIYEKLFF
D gene: -
clone size: -
V gene: TRBV28
J gene: TRBJ1-4

CDR3 DNA: TGCGCCAGCAGCCCCGCGACGGGACAGGGGGCTTACACCGGGGAGCTGTTTTTT
CDR3 protein: CASSPATGQGAYTGELFF
D gene: TRBD1
clone size: -
V gene: TRBV5-1
J gene: TRBJ2-2

CDR3 DNA: TGTGCCAGCAGTTACGGGGCGTTTGGGGGAGGCAATGGCTACACCTTC
CDR3 protein: CASSYGAFGGGNGYTF
D gene: -
clone size: -
V gene: TRBV6-5
J gene: TRBJ1-2

CDR3 DNA: TGTGCCAGCACGAGTGTCCCACCCGGTCAGCCCCAGCATTTT
CDR3 protein: CASTSVPPGQPQHF
D gene: -
clone size: many
V gene: TRBV2
J gene: TRBJ1-5

CDR3 DNA: TGTGCCAGCACCAACCGCGGACAGAACACCGGGGAGCTGTTTTTT
CDR3 protein: CASTNRGQNTGELFF
D gene: -
clone size: -
V gene: TRBV6-5
J gene: TRBJ2-2